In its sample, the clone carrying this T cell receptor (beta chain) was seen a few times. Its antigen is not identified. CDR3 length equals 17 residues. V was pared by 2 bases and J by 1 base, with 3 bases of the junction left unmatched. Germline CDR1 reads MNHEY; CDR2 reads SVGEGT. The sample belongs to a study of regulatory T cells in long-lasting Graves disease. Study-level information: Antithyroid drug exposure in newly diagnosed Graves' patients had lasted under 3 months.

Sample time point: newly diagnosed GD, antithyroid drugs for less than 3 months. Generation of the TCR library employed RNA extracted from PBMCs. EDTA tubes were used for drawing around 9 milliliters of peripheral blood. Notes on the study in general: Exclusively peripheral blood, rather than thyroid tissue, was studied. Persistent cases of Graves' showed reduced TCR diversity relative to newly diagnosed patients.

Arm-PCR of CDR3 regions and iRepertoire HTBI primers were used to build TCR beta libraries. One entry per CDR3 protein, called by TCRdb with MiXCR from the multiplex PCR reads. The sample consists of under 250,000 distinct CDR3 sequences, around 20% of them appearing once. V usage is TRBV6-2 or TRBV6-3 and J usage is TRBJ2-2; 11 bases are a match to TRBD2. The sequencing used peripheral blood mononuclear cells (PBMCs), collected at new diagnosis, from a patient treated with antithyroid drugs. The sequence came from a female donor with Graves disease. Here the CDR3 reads CASSYQLAGGNTGELFF. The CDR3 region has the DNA TGTGCCAGCAGTTACCAGCTAGCGGGGGGGAACACCGGGGAGCTGTTTTTT.